Sequencing of this T cell receptor beta chain was carried out in a study of T cell responses to AZD1222 COVID-19 vaccine. Whole-study results and caveats: Nearly half of spike-specific TCRs reportedly target unmutated variant regions. Repertoires were sampled only after the peak T cell response. Spike-specific TCR breadth and depth were elevated following two AZD1222 doses. The sample set comprised mostly white British donors with more females, and clonal diversity was possibly underestimated.

Generated by immunoSEQ multiplex PCR, the TCRdb table keeps only in-frame clones and is missing some. Among 75,000 to 100,000 clones listed, around 90% were seen once. As for this clone: The antigen is not known.

The V and J ends lost 8 bases and 1 base respectively, with 11 bases between them. The germline V gene encodes CDR1 SNHLY and CDR2 FYNNEI. CDR3 length equals 14 residues. The TCR comes from an adult who received the AZD1222 COVID-19 vaccine. The source material was peripheral blood, sampled 28 days after the second AZD1222 dose. The V gene is TRBV2, the J gene TRBJ1-4; D perhaps matches TRBD1 (5 bases). As DNA, the CDR3 is TGTGCCAGCGGGGGGTTGGTAACTAATGAAAAACTGTTTTTT. Its protein product is CASGGLVTNEKLFF.